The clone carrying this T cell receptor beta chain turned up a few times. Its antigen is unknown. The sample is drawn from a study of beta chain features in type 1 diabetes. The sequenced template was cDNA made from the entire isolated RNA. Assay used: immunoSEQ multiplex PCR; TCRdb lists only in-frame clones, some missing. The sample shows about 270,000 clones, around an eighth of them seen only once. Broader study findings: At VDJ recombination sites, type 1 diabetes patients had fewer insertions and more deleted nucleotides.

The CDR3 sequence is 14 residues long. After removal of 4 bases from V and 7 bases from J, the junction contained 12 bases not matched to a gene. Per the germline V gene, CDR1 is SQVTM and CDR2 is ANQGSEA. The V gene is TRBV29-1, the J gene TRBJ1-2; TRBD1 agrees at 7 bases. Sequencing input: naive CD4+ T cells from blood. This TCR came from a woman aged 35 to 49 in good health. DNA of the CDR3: TGCAGCGTTGTTGATGTAGACAGGGCGAGTGGCTACACCTTC. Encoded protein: CSVVDVDRASGYTF.